These 24 T cell receptor beta chains were sequenced from one sample in a study of T cell responses to AZD1222 COVID-19 vaccine. TCRdb's copy holds only in-frame clones and misses some; the assay was immunoSEQ multiplex PCR. This sample has 110,000 to 150,000 clones, with around 90% found just once. Sequenced here: peripheral blood, sampled on day 0 of AZD1222 vaccination. These receptors came from an adult in good health.

The genes are TRBV3-1 (or the pseudogene TRBV3-2) and TRBJ1-3, with 7 bases lining up with TRBD1. Trimming removed 4 bases from V and 5 bases from J; junction bases left unmatched: 5. The germline CDR1 and CDR2 sequences are LGHDT and YNNKEL (reference sequence). The CDR3 is 14 amino acids. DNA of the CDR3: TGTGCCAGCAGCCCAGGGGACAGACGAAACACCATATATTTT. Translating gives CASSPGDRRNTIYF.

J is TRBJ2-2 and V is TRBV3-1 (or the pseudogene TRBV3-2); 8 nucleotides agree with TRBD1. The germline CDR1 and CDR2 sequences are LGHDT and YNNKEL (reference sequence). This CDR3 has 16 residues. J gave up 5 bases and V 1 base, and 6 bases lay outside the gene matches. The CDR3 loop is CASSQAGGRETGELFF. The CDR3, as DNA: TGTGCCAGCAGCCAAGCAGGGGGCAGAGAGACCGGGGAGCTGTTTTTT.

This chain connects TRBV7-2 to TRBJ1-5; no clear D. The CDR3 runs to 14 residues. Germline V gene sequence: CDR1 SGHTA, CDR2 FQGNSA. V lost 1 base, J lost 4 bases, and 8 bases lay in between. CDR3 sequence (DNA): TGTGCCAGCAGCTTAGTGCCGGCAAATCAGCCCCAGCATTTT. Its protein is CASSLVPANQPQHF.

This clone showed up just a few times. The chain links TRBV19 to TRBJ2-2; possibly TRBD2 for D (5 bases). Germline CDR1 LNHDA, CDR2 SQIVND (reference sequence). V lost 3 bases to trimming and J lost 3 bases, with 17 bases between them. The CDR3 is 17 amino acids. The CDR3 here is CASSIRTLPLDTGELFF. The CDR3 nucleotides are TGTGCCAGTAGTATCCGGACTCTACCCTTAGACACCGGGGAGCTGTTTTTT.

The V gene is TRBV7-8, the J gene TRBJ2-5, with D perhaps being TRBD1 or TRBD2 (6 bases each). V lost 4 bases and J 4 bases, leaving 22 bases between the germline ends. Germline values: CDR1 SGHVS, CDR2 FQNEAQ. CDR3 length equals 17 residues. This chain's CDR3 is CASSSHTGGTRGETQYF. In DNA, the CDR3 is TGTGCCAGCAGCTCCCATACCGGCGGGACCAGGGGAGAGACCCAGTACTTC.

The V gene is TRBV28, the J gene TRBJ1-5; no firm D call. This CDR3 region has 14 residues. V lost 6 bases and J 1 base, leaving 10 bases between the germline ends. The germline gives CDR1 MDHEN, CDR2 SYDVKM. This chain's CDR3 is CASSRTSSNQPQHF. The CDR3 DNA reads TGTGCCAGCAGCCGAACAAGCAGCAATCAGCCCCAGCATTTT. The full variable domain, rest sourced from reference TRBV28 and TRBJ1-5, is DVKVTQSSRYLVKRTGEKVFLECVQDMDHENMFWYRQDPGLGLRLIYFSYDVKMKEKGDIPEGYSVSREKKERFSLILESASTNQTSMYLCASSRTSSNQPQHFGDGTRLSIL.

The rearrangement uses TRBV20-1 and TRBJ2-7; no clear D gene. Germline-derived CDR1 and CDR2 are DFQATT and SNEGSKA (reference sequence). CDR3 length: 14 amino acids. Trimming pared 3 bases from V and 4 bases from J, leaving 16 bases between. Here the CDR3 DNA reads TGCAGTGCTAGTCCGCTAGTTGTGTCTTACGAGCAGTACTTC. It codes for CSASPLVVSYEQYF.

This sequence joins TRBV6-4 and TRBJ2-1; no firm D call. Germline lookup yields CDR1 MRHNA and CDR2 SNTAGT. Trimming left V 4 bases short and J 10 bases short, with 17 bases between. CDR3 length: 14 residues. The CDR3 reads CASSAGSLPGEQFF. The CDR3 nucleotides read TGTGCCAGCAGTGCTGGATCCCTACCTGGCGAGCAGTTCTTC.

This clone appeared once. This rearrangement joins TRBV19 to TRBJ2-7, with D hard to call. V lost 5 bases and J lost 5, with 10 bases in between. CDR1 and CDR2 from the germline V gene are LNHDA and SQIVND (reference sequence). The CDR3 totals 12 residues. In nucleotides, the CDR3 is TGTGCCAGTAGTCGGGTCCCCGACGAGCAGTACTTC. Its protein product is CASSRVPDEQYF.

The V gene is TRBV7-9, the J gene TRBJ2-7; D not certain. V was trimmed by 1 base and J by 4 bases, leaving 2 bases between them. The germline gives CDR1 SEHNR, CDR2 FQNEAQ (reference sequence). The CDR3 is 11 amino acids. DNA of the CDR3: TGTGCCAGCAGCTTAGAGTACGAGCAGTACTTC. It is translated as CASSLEYEQYF.

The chain uses TRBV7-2 and TRBJ2-7; D is ambiguous. This CDR3 has 12 amino acids. The germline V gene has CDR1 SGHTA and CDR2 FQGNSA. Trimming stripped 0 bases from V and 5 bases from J, with 5 bases between. The CDR3 DNA reads as TGTGCCAGCAGCTTAGCTTCAGACGAGCAGTACTTC. Amino acids: CASSLASDEQYF.

The chain joins TRBV7-9 to TRBJ2-7; D call uncertain. From germline, CDR1 is SEHNR and CDR2 FQNEAQ (reference sequence). V shed 1 base and J shed 6 bases, with 10 bases lying between them. The CDR3 contains 13 residues. In DNA, the CDR3 is TGTGCCAGCAGCTTAGAATTACTGGGCGAGCAGTACTTC. This encodes CASSLELLGEQYF.

Here the CDR3 DNA reads TGTGCCACCAGCAGACTAACAGGGGGGCCCCGGTATGGCTACACCTTC. It is translated as CATSRLTGGPRYGYTF. This chain connects TRBV15 to TRBJ1-2; 8 nucleotides match TRBD1. V was pared by 2 bases and J by 5 bases, with 10 bases of the junction left unmatched. The germline gives CDR1 LNHNV, CDR2 YYDKDF (reference sequence). This CDR3 has 16 residues. The full variable domain, its missing parts supplied by reference TRBV15 and TRBJ1-2, is DAMVIQNPRYQVTQFGKPVTLSCSQTLNHNVMYWYQQKSSQAPKLLFHYYDKDFNNEADTPDNFQSRRPNTSFCFLDIRSPGLGDTAMYLCATSRLTGGPRYGYTFGSGTRLTVV.

The chain joins TRBV9 to TRBJ2-7, with 7 bases lining up with TRBD2. Germline CDR1 reads SGDLS; CDR2 reads YYNGEE. The CDR3 is 13 residues long. With V trimmed by 7 bases and J by 6 bases, 10 bases remained unmatched. Here the CDR3 DNA reads TGTGCCAGCGCCCCGGGCTGGGGGGGCGAGCAGTACTTC. It yields the protein CASAPGWGGEQYF.

V gene TRBV4-3 combines with J gene TRBJ1-4, with a weak D call TRBD1 (5 bases). Germline values: CDR1 LGHNA, CDR2 YSLEER. Trimming left V 0 bases short and J 0 bases short, with 11 bases between. The CDR3 sequence is 17 residues long. Here the CDR3 reads CASSQDREGPTNEKLFF. The CDR3 DNA follows: TGCGCCAGCAGCCAAGATAGGGAGGGACCAACTAATGAAAAACTGTTTTTT.

The CDR3 bases are TGTGCCAGTAGACGGGAACAGGGGGGCAATCAGCCCCAGCATTTT. Translated, it gives CASRREQGGNQPQHF. This chain uses TRBV19 with TRBJ1-5, with 8 bases identical to TRBD1. Germline CDR1 and CDR2: LNHDA and SQIVND (reference sequence). Losses at the gene ends were 6 bases for V and 2 bases for J; bases not matched to a gene: 6. CDR3 length: 15 residues.

The rearrangement uses TRBV7-2 and TRBJ1-1; D is unresolved. The CDR3 length is 13 residues. The germline V gene has CDR1 SGHTA and CDR2 FQGNSA. V shed 1 base and J shed 2 bases, with 5 bases lying between them. CDR3 sequence (DNA): TGTGCCAGCAGCTTAGAATTCAACACTGAAGCTTTCTTT. It is translated as CASSLEFNTEAFF.

The chain couples TRBV5-5 to TRBJ1-6; unclear D gene. This CDR3 has 14 amino acids. The germline gives CDR1 SGHKS, CDR2 YYEKEE (reference sequence). V lost 4 bases and J lost 5, with 10 bases in between. The CDR3 DNA sequence: TGTGCCAGCAGCGAGCGACTGAATAATTCACCCCTCCACTTT. Protein: CASSERLNNSPLHF.

The rearrangement joins TRBV11-3 to TRBJ1-2; the D gene is possibly TRBD1 (5 bases). This CDR3 region has 12 residues. CDR1 and CDR2 from the germline V gene are SGHNT and YENEEA. Trimming took 2 bases from V and 4 from J, leaving 5 bases between them. This CDR3 is CASSLQGYGYTF. CDR3 DNA: TGTGCCAGCAGCTTACAGGGCTATGGCTACACCTTC.

This clone has a handful of counts. V and J are TRBV15 and TRBJ1-5; D is possibly TRBD1 (6 bases). Germline CDR1 and CDR2: LNHNV and YYDKDF (reference sequence). CDR3 size: 18 residues. V was shortened by 4 bases and J by 4 bases, with 23 bases between the two germline ends. CDR3 protein: CATSTDPWGAFGNQPQHF. In DNA, the CDR3 is TGTGCCACCAGCACAGATCCCTGGGGGGCCTTCGGGAATCAGCCCCAGCATTTT.

The chain combines TRBV27 with TRBJ2-1; unclear D gene. The CDR3 runs 17 residues. V was pared by 3 bases and J by 0 bases, with 15 bases between. Per the germline V gene, CDR1 is MNHEY and CDR2 is SMNVEV (reference sequence). In nucleotides, the CDR3 is TGTGCCAGCAGTTTTTTCGGCGGCCTGAGCTCCTACAATGAGCAGTTCTTC. Its protein is CASSFFGGLSSYNEQFF.

The chain combines TRBV27 with TRBJ2-2, with 7 bases identical to TRBD2. Germline trimming cut 6 bases from V and 4 bases from J; bases unmatched to any gene: 5. The germline gives CDR1 MNHEY, CDR2 SMNVEV (reference sequence). This CDR3 is built from 14 residues. CDR3 in amino acids: CASRAGTITGELFF. The CDR3 region has the DNA TGTGCCAGCAGAGCGGGAACCATCACCGGGGAGCTGTTTTTT.

The genes are TRBV11-2 and TRBJ2-1; 9 nucleotides match TRBD1. Losses at the gene ends were 1 base for V and 9 bases for J; bases not matched to a gene: 10. CDR1 SGHAT and CDR2 FQNNGV come from the germline V gene. There are 16 residues in the CDR3. The CDR3 sequence: CASSLGGQGRRGEQFF. The CDR3 bases are TGTGCCAGCAGCTTAGGGGGACAGGGCCGCAGGGGTGAGCAGTTCTTC. The full variable domain, with the rest looked up from reference TRBV11-2 and TRBJ2-1, is EAGVAQSPRYKIIEKRQSVAFWCNPISGHATLYWYQQILGQGPKLLIQFQNNGVVDDSQLPKDRFSAERLKGVDSTLKIQPAKLEDSAVYLCASSLGGQGRRGEQFFGPGTRLTVL.

The chain is built from TRBV7-6 and TRBJ2-1, with TRBD2 matching 12 bases. The CDR3 loop spans 15 amino acids. J gave up 6 bases and V 2 bases, and 2 bases lay outside the gene matches. The V gene's germline CDR1 is SGHVS and CDR2 FNYEAQ. In nucleotides, the CDR3 is TGTGCCAGCAGCTTAACGACTAGCGGGAGCAATGAGCAGTTCTTC. The encoded protein is CASSLTTSGSNEQFF.